The 8 T cell receptor beta chains in this list originate from one sample, sequenced in a study of shared T cell receptors in the human thymus (dated by TCRdb to the early 2020s). Library preparation was by the immunoSEQ multiplex PCR assay. TCRdb limited this immuneACCESS table to in-frame rearrangements with V and J called. A share of clones is missing; checked studies link under half to unresolved V genes, and the rest is unexplained. The sample yields hundreds of thousands of clones; 78% were counted once. The ten largest clonotypes hold about 0.012% of the sample. These same data were also listed under a study on human thymus T cells.

Sequenced sample: thymocytes. The receptors come from a boy in the first two years of life with a congenital heart defect. Donor details come from another sample of the same person, matched by shared clones.

The chain recombines TRBV4-1 with TRBJ2-1; perhaps TRBD2 as D (5 bases). Trimming stripped 6 bases from V and 15 bases from J, with 18 bases between. The germline gives CDR1 MGHRA, CDR2 YSYEKL. This CDR3 spans 12 amino acids. In DNA form, the CDR3 reads TGCGCCAGCAGAGACCTAGAGGGCAGCCCGTTCTTC. The encoded protein is CASRDLEGSPFF.

The chain carries TRBV10-3 and TRBJ1-5, with 7 bases aligning to TRBD1. The CDR3 is 15 amino acids. J lost 3 bases, V lost 10 bases, and 12 bases had no gene match. Germline values: CDR1 ENHRY, CDR2 SYGVKD. The CDR3 region has the DNA TGTGCCACCTCACAGGGGACTAGTCTCAATCAGCCCCAGCATTTT. Translated, it gives CATSQGTSLNQPQHF.

The chain is built from TRBV6-6 and TRBJ2-3; D may be TRBD1 (6 bases). Trimming left V 6 bases short and J 3 bases short, with 13 bases between. CDR3 length equals 14 residues. Germline values: CDR1 MNHNY, CDR2 SVGAGI (reference sequence). CDR3 protein: CASRSGTTTDTQYF. The CDR3 region has the DNA TGTGCCAGCAGGTCCGGGACAACGACAGATACGCAGTATTTT.

The chain has TRBV7-9 and TRBJ2-1; 14 bases fit TRBD2. The CDR3 has 19 amino acids. Germline values: CDR1 SEHNR, CDR2 FQNEAQ (reference sequence). Trimming cost V 1 base and J 0 bases; bases outside gene matches: 5. CDR3 bases: TGTGCCAGCAGCTTAGGGGGGACTAGCGGGAGTCCCTCCTACAATGAGCAGTTCTTC. Translated, it gives CASSLGGTSGSPSYNEQFF.

About this clone: This same CDR3 is encoded by further DNA sequences in the sample. The rearrangement links TRBV29-1 to TRBJ2-5, with 7 bases aligning to TRBD1. The CDR3 extends over 12 amino acids. Germline CDR1 SQVTM, CDR2 ANQGSEA. V lost 4 bases and J lost 1; bases outside the gene matches: 0. CDR3 in DNA: TGCAGCGTTGGGACAGGCCAAGAGACCCAGTACTTC. Its protein is CSVGTGQETQYF.

The rearrangement uses TRBV7-9 and TRBJ2-7, with 7 bases aligning to TRBD1. With 6 bases clipped from V and 6 bases from J, the junction kept 17 bases outside the gene matches. This CDR3 contains 16 residues. Looked up from germline, CDR1 is SEHNR and CDR2 is FQNEAQ (reference sequence). In DNA, the CDR3 is TGTGCCAGCAGTTTAAGGACAGGTCAATCCTCTCGCGAGCAGTACTTC. Translating it yields CASSLRTGQSSREQYF.

The rearrangement joins TRBV25-1 to TRBJ2-7; TRBD2 aligns across 11 bases. V lost 6 bases and J lost 2; bases outside the gene matches: 9. The CDR3 contains 16 residues. The germline V gene has CDR1 MGHDK and CDR2 SYGVNS. Written as DNA, the CDR3 is TGTGCCAGCAGCCCAGAACTAGCGGGAGTCACCTACGAGCAGTACTTC. As protein: CASSPELAGVTYEQYF.

This chain links TRBV18 with TRBJ2-2; D is possibly TRBD2 (6 bases). Per germline, CDR1 KGHSH and CDR2 LQKENI. The CDR3 runs 15 residues. Deletions cut 0 bases from V and 7 bases from J, with 12 bases between. The CDR3 sequence is CASSPPLGGDGELFF. The CDR3 DNA sequence: TGTGCCAGCTCACCACCCTTGGGGGGAGACGGGGAGCTGTTTTTT.